Listed here are 15 T cell receptor beta chains from one sample, sequenced in a study of blood T cell repertoires in COVID-19. Measured with immunoSEQ multiplex PCR; TCRdb has only the in-frame clones, and not every one. This sample carries some 57,000 clones, roughly 89% of them seen once, and the ten largest clones take roughly an eighth. The sample consisted of peripheral blood. These receptors all come from a man between 60 and 75 years old with active COVID-19.

The V gene is TRBV7-9, the J gene TRBJ1-2; 7 bases agree with TRBD1. In germline, CDR1 is SEHNR, CDR2 FQNEAQ (reference sequence). The CDR3 length is 15 residues. J lost 4 bases, V lost 5 bases, and 10 bases had no gene match. CDR3 loop: CASSPRNTGAYGYTF. As DNA, the CDR3 is TGTGCCAGCAGCCCCCGGAACACAGGGGCCTATGGCTACACCTTC.

The J gene is TRBJ1-2, the V gene TRBV19; unclear D gene. The CDR3 consists of 13 residues. Trimming stripped 6 bases from V and 3 bases from J, with 11 bases between. Germline V gene data show CDR1 as LNHDA and CDR2 as SQIVND (reference sequence). CDR3 loop: CASSRDTDYGYTF. The CDR3 region has the DNA TGTGCCAGTAGCCGAGACACCGACTATGGCTACACCTTC.

This clone appeared a few times. This chain uses TRBV5-1 with TRBJ2-7; D is unresolved. There are 14 residues in the CDR3. The V end lost 0 bases, the J end lost 6 bases, and 13 bases lay between the germline ends. Looked up from germline, CDR1 is SGHRS and CDR2 is YFSETQ. CDR3 DNA sequence: TGCGCCAGCAGCTTGGAGTGGCCTTACCGCGAGCAGTACTTC. Translating it yields CASSLEWPYREQYF.

The chain links TRBV27 to TRBJ1-5; a possible D gene is TRBD1 (6 bases). CDR1 is MNHEY and CDR2 is SMNVEV in the germline V gene (reference sequence). The germline V and J ends were trimmed by 5 bases and 4 bases, with 12 bases remaining between them. The CDR3 length is 14 residues. DNA for the CDR3: TGTGCCAGCAGTGACCGACAGGAAAATCAGCCCCAGCATTTT. This sequence encodes CASSDRQENQPQHF.

The gene calls are TRBV6-5 and TRBJ2-5; D perhaps matches TRBD1 (6 bases). CDR3 length equals 15 residues. Germline CDR1 is MNHEY and CDR2 is SVGAGI. Trimming cost V 6 bases and J 4 bases, with 18 bases left between them. CDR3 sequence (DNA): TGTGCCAGCAGCCGGGACCCCCGAGGGGGAGAGACCCAGTACTTC. Protein product: CASSRDPRGGETQYF.

V is TRBV11-2 and J is TRBJ2-2; 8 positions agree with TRBD2. CDR3 length: 15 residues. CDR1 is SGHAT and CDR2 is FQNNGV in the germline V gene. Trimming cost V 5 bases and J 6 bases; bases outside gene matches: 8. The chain's CDR3 is CASSLSGVHAGELFF. In nucleotides, the CDR3 is TGTGCCAGCAGCCTTAGCGGGGTTCATGCCGGGGAGCTGTTTTTT.

The chain employs TRBV12-3 or TRBV12-4 and TRBJ1-1; D is ambiguous. Trimming removed 4 bases at V and 1 base at J, with 4 bases between. This CDR3 is built from 12 residues. The CDR3 is CASSSGNTEAFF. As DNA, the CDR3 is TGTGCCAGCAGTTCAGGGAACACTGAAGCTTTCTTT.

The rearrangement uses TRBV19 and TRBJ1-5, with TRBD1 as a possible D gene (6 bases). This CDR3 spans 13 amino acids. V was cut by 6 bases and J by 6 bases, with 12 bases left in between. Germline values: CDR1 LNHDA, CDR2 SQIVND (reference sequence). The CDR3: CASSQGQSQPQHF. In DNA, the CDR3 is TGTGCCAGTAGCCAAGGACAGAGTCAGCCCCAGCATTTT.

V and J are TRBV11-2 and TRBJ2-7, with 7 bases fitting TRBD2. CDR1 SGHAT and CDR2 FQNNGV come from the germline V gene. The CDR3 is made up of 15 amino acids. V dropped 0 bases and J dropped 7; count of bases not matched to a gene: 9. CDR3 residues: CASSLDTSGAGEQYF. CDR3 in DNA: TGTGCCAGCAGCTTAGATACAAGCGGGGCGGGGGAGCAGTACTTC.

This chain links TRBV3-1 (or the pseudogene TRBV3-2) with TRBJ1-2; unclear D gene. The V end was cut by 4 bases, the J end by 4 bases, with 10 bases between. Germline assignment: CDR1 LGHDT and CDR2 YNNKEL (reference sequence). The CDR3 totals 13 residues. CDR3 region: CASSPAGPYGYTF. The CDR3 DNA sequence: TGTGCCAGCAGCCCCGCGGGCCCCTATGGCTACACCTTC.

The V call is TRBV21-1, the J call TRBJ1-5. TRBV21-1 constitutes a pseudogene. The CDR3 covers 17 residues. DNA of the CDR3: TGTGCCAGCTCAAAGAGGTATGGCAAGTATAGCAATCAGCCCCAGCATTTT. This gives the protein CASSKRYGKYSNQPQHF.

The chain carries TRBV7-6 and TRBJ2-1, with 7 bases fitting TRBD1. CDR1 is SGHVS, CDR2 FNYEAQ, per germline. Trimming at V came to 2 bases and at J to 2 bases, leaving 9 bases not matched to a gene. This CDR3 comprises 17 residues. The CDR3 region has the DNA TGTGCCAGCAGCTTAAGTACCGGGACAGCAACCTACAATGAGCAGTTCTTC. It translates to CASSLSTGTATYNEQFF.

This chain joins TRBV11-2 and TRBJ2-1; the D gene is possibly TRBD1 (6 bases). The length of the CDR3 is 12 residues. Trimming took 6 bases from V and 7 from J, leaving 10 bases between them. The germline V gene has CDR1 SGHAT and CDR2 FQNNGV. CDR3 sequence: CASRGQTNEQFF. The CDR3 DNA sequence: TGTGCCAGCAGGGGACAAACTAATGAGCAGTTCTTC.

This clone appeared a single time. V gene TRBV11-3 combines with J gene TRBJ2-1; TRBD2 might be the D (6 bases). CDR3 length: 13 residues. Trimming removed 5 bases from V and 4 bases from J, with 9 bases in between. Germline CDR1 reads SGHNT; CDR2 reads YENEEA. CDR3 amino acids: CASSGSGYNEQFF. The DNA for the CDR3 is TGTGCCAGCAGCGGTAGCGGATACAATGAGCAGTTCTTC.

The table lists this clone with a count of one. V usage is TRBV28 and J usage is TRBJ2-5, with 12 bases fitting TRBD1. V lost 6 bases, J lost 4 bases, and 6 bases stayed unmatched. The CDR3 is 15 amino acids. Germline V gene sequence: CDR1 MDHEN, CDR2 SYDVKM. Here the CDR3 reads CASSWGQGAGETQYF. CDR3 in DNA: TGTGCCAGCAGCTGGGGACAGGGGGCGGGAGAGACCCAGTACTTC.